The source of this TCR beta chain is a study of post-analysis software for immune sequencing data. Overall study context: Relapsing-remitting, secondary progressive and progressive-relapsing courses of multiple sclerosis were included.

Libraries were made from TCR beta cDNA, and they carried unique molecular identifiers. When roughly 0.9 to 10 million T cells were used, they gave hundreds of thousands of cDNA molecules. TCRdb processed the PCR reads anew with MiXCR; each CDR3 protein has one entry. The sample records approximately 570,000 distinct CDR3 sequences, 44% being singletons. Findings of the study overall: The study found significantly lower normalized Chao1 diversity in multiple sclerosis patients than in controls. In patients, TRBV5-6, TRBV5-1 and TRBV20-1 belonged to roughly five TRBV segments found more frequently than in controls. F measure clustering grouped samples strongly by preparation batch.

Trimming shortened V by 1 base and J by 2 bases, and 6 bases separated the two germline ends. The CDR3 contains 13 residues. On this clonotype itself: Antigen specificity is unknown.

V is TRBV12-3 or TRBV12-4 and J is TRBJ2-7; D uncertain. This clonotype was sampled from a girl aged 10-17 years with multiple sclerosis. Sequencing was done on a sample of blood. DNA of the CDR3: TGTGCCAGCAGTTTAGAACCACCCTACGAGCAGTACTTC. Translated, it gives CASSLEPPYEQYF.